The 25 T cell receptor beta chains below were found in one sample sequenced in a study of blood T cell repertoires in COVID-19. Profiled with immunoSEQ multiplex PCR; TCRdb holds only in-frame clones, not every one. The table has about 73,000 clones, about 80% seen once. The source material was peripheral blood. The origin of the receptors is a woman aged 55 to 70 with acute or convalescent COVID-19.

This chain joins TRBV19 and TRBJ1-2; 12 positions match TRBD1. This CDR3 is built from 18 residues. The V and J ends lost 6 bases and 1 base, in that order; junction bases with no gene match: 12. CDR1 is LNHDA and CDR2 is SQIVND in the germline V gene (reference sequence). CDR3 DNA: TGTGCCAGTAGGAGATCGGGACAGGGGGCGATACTTAACTATGGCTACACCTTC. This encodes CASRRSGQGAILNYGYTF.

Only a few counts were recorded for this clone. The rearrangement uses TRBV7-2 and TRBJ2-4, with 7 bases lining up with TRBD2. Germline assignment: CDR1 SGHTA and CDR2 FQGNSA. The CDR3 covers 17 residues. The trim removed 3 bases at V and 0 bases at J, leaving 8 bases unmatched. The CDR3 spells CASSLGPGGLAKNIQYF. CDR3 DNA sequence: TGTGCCAGCAGCTTGGGCCCGGGGGGATTAGCCAAAAACATTCAGTACTTC. Based on the CDR3 plus reference TRBV7-2 and TRBJ2-4, the full variable domain is GAGVSQSPSNKVTEKGKDVELRCDPISGHTALYWYRQSLGQGLEFLIYFQGNSAPDKSGLPSDRFSAERTGGSVSTLTIQRTQQEDSAVYLCASSLGPGGLAKNIQYFGAGTRLSVL.

Concerning this clone: The same CDR3 arises from other DNA sequences in this sample as well. V is TRBV11-2 and J is TRBJ1-1, with D maybe TRBD1 (5 bases). Germline CDR1 reads SGHAT; CDR2 reads FQNNGV. V was shortened by 1 base and J by 7 bases, with 7 bases between the two germline ends. This CDR3 has 12 residues. In nucleotides, the CDR3 is TGTGCCAGCAGCTTAGTAAGGGGTGAAGCTTTCTTT. Its translation: CASSLVRGEAFF. Variable domain in full (rest from reference TRBV11-2 and TRBJ1-1): EAGVAQSPRYKIIEKRQSVAFWCNPISGHATLYWYQQILGQGPKLLIQFQNNGVVDDSQLPKDRFSAERLKGVDSTLKIQPAKLEDSAVYLCASSLVRGEAFFGQGTRLTVV.

V and J are TRBV19 and TRBJ1-5; D unresolved. The CDR3 sequence is 15 residues long. Trimming left V 3 bases short and J 7 bases short, with 16 bases between. Germline CDR1 and CDR2: LNHDA and SQIVND (reference sequence). The CDR3 sequence: CASSIKGGLGQPQHF. The CDR3 DNA is TGTGCCAGTAGTATCAAGGGAGGGTTGGGGCAGCCCCAGCATTTT. The full variable domain, its missing parts supplied by reference TRBV19 and TRBJ1-5, is DGGITQSPKYLFRKEGQNVTLSCEQNLNHDAMYWYRQDPGQGLRLIYYSQIVNDFQKGDIAEGYSVSREKKESFPLTVTSAQKNPTAFYLCASSIKGGLGQPQHFGDGTRLSIL.

The CDR3 nucleotides are TGTGCCAGCAGTGGAGTTCGGGGGTTCGGGGAGCTGTTTTTT. This codes for CASSGVRGFGELFF. The rearrangement links TRBV2 to TRBJ2-2, with D possibly matching TRBD2 (6 bases). Per the germline V gene, CDR1 is SNHLY and CDR2 is FYNNEI. The CDR3 runs to 14 residues. V lost 4 bases to trimming and J lost 7 bases, with 13 bases between them. The variable domain in full, with the rest retrieved from reference TRBV2 and TRBJ2-2, is EPEVTQTPSHQVTQMGQEVILRCVPISNHLYFYWYRQILGQKVEFLVSFYNNEISEKSEIFDDQFSVERPDGSNFTLKIRSTKLEDSAMYFCASSGVRGFGELFFGEGSRLTVL.

This chain links TRBV5-1 with TRBJ2-3, with 11 bases identical to TRBD2. This CDR3 has 18 residues. V dropped 2 bases and J dropped 1; count of bases not matched to a gene: 9. Looked up from germline, CDR1 is SGHRS and CDR2 is YFSETQ. CDR3 amino acids: CASSFIAGGPGGTDTQYF. CDR3 bases: TGCGCCAGCAGCTTCATAGCGGGGGGGCCCGGGGGCACAGATACGCAGTATTTT.

The V call is TRBV19, the J call TRBJ1-5, with 7 bases aligning to TRBD1. CDR1 is LNHDA, CDR2 SQIVND, per germline (reference sequence). This CDR3 comprises 14 residues. V dropped 10 bases and J dropped 9; count of bases not matched to a gene: 15. The chain's CDR3 is CATTPTGIPRPQHF. CDR3 nucleotides: TGTGCCACCACACCGACAGGGATTCCTCGGCCCCAGCATTTT.

The chain links TRBV10-1 to TRBJ1-5; D gene unclear. The germline V gene has CDR1 WNHNN and CDR2 SYGVQD (reference sequence). The CDR3 extends over 14 amino acids. V dropped 6 bases and J dropped 1 base, with 10 bases sitting between them. The CDR3 loop reads CASRRTGSNQPQHF. In DNA, the CDR3 is TGCGCCAGCAGGCGGACGGGGAGCAATCAGCCCCAGCATTTT.

This clone was seen more than once but under ten times. Other DNA sequences within the sample encode an identical CDR3. The rearrangement joins TRBV20-1 to TRBJ2-7; D is perhaps TRBD2 (5 bases). Germline V gene lookup returns CDR1 DFQATT and CDR2 SNEGSKA (reference sequence). With 3 bases removed from V and 5 bases from J, the gap between germline ends came to 8 bases. The CDR3 runs 11 residues. The CDR3 loop reads CSARSGHEQYF. Here the CDR3 DNA reads TGCAGTGCTAGGAGCGGCCACGAGCAGTACTTC.

This chain joins TRBV9 and TRBJ1-1, with TRBD1 identical over 7 bases. CDR1 is SGDLS, CDR2 YYNGEE, per germline. The CDR3 contains 14 residues. V lost 4 bases and J lost 5; bases outside the gene matches: 8. Here the CDR3 reads CASSRIQGETEAFF. As DNA, the CDR3 is TGTGCCAGCAGCCGAATCCAGGGGGAGACTGAAGCTTTCTTT.

The chain carries TRBV5-5 and TRBJ1-2; 12 bases are shared with TRBD1. This CDR3 comprises 13 residues. Germline V lookup: CDR1 SGHKS, CDR2 YYEKEE (reference sequence). The trim removed 5 bases at V and 7 bases at J, leaving 3 bases unmatched. Here the CDR3 reads CASSWDRGLGYTF. The CDR3 DNA sequence: TGTGCCAGCAGTTGGGACAGGGGGCTTGGCTACACCTTC.

V and J are TRBV6-5 and TRBJ2-3, with 7 positions matching TRBD2. Losses at the gene ends were 8 bases for V and 1 base for J; bases not matched to a gene: 9. The CDR3 is 15 amino acids. From germline, CDR1 is MNHEY and CDR2 SVGAGI. The DNA for the CDR3 is TGTGCCAGCCGATCACTGGGGGGGGGCACAGATACGCAGTATTTT. It encodes CASRSLGGGTDTQYF.

The chain employs TRBV9 and TRBJ1-6; no clear D. CDR1 and CDR2 from the germline V gene are SGDLS and YYNGEE. V gave up 0 bases and J gave up 4 bases, with 5 bases separating them. The CDR3 is 14 amino acids. CDR3 nucleotides: TGTGCCAGCAGCGTAGGTCAGTATAATTCACCCCTCCACTTT. It encodes CASSVGQYNSPLHF. Full variable domain (remainder filled in from reference TRBV9 and TRBJ1-6): DSGVTQTPKHLITATGQRVTLRCSPRSGDLSVYWYQQSLDQGLQFLIQYYNGEERAKGNILERFSAQQFPDLHSELNLSSLELGDSALYFCASSVGQYNSPLHFGNGTRLTVT.

The V call is TRBV2, the J call TRBJ1-4; D might be TRBD1 (5 bases). The CDR3 has 13 residues. Germline lookup yields CDR1 SNHLY and CDR2 FYNNEI. Trimming shortened V by 4 bases and J by 11 bases, and 14 bases separated the two germline ends. CDR3 in amino acids: CASSADDRLKLFF. In DNA form, the CDR3 reads TGTGCCAGCAGTGCAGACGACAGACTCAAACTGTTTTTT.

This clone was observed a single time. This chain links TRBV10-1 with TRBJ2-7; 8 positions agree with TRBD1. The CDR3 length is 14 residues. From germline, CDR1 is WNHNN and CDR2 SYGVQD (reference sequence). The junction had 6 bases not matched to a gene; V was cut back by 3 bases and J by 5 bases. CDR3: CASSDQDRADEQYF. CDR3 coding DNA: TGCGCCAGCAGTGATCAGGACAGGGCCGACGAGCAGTACTTC.

The chain links TRBV5-1 to TRBJ1-6; 8 bases align to TRBD1. This CDR3 has 17 amino acids. Germline trimming cut 4 bases from V and 0 bases from J; bases unmatched to any gene: 6. Looked up from germline, CDR1 is SGHRS and CDR2 is YFSETQ. CDR3 bases: TGCGCCAGCAGCAATCGACAGGGGAGCTCCTATAATTCACCCCTCCACTTT. It translates to CASSNRQGSSYNSPLHF. Together with reference TRBV5-1 and TRBJ1-6, the CDR3 gives the full variable domain: KAGVTQTPRYLIKTRGQQVTLSCSPISGHRSVSWYQQTPGQGLQFLFEYFSETQRNKGNFPGRFSGRQFSNSRSEMNVSTLELGDSALYLCASSNRQGSSYNSPLHFGNGTRLTVT.

The V gene is TRBV18, the J gene TRBJ2-7, with a weak D call TRBD1 (6 bases). Trimming cost V 3 bases and J 4 bases, with 16 bases left between them. The V gene's germline CDR1 is KGHSH and CDR2 LQKENI. This CDR3 region has 15 residues. CDR3 residues: CASSPVPGHQYEQYF. The CDR3, as DNA: TGTGCCAGCTCACCGGTCCCGGGACACCAGTACGAGCAGTACTTC.

The chain carries TRBV19 and TRBJ1-1, with 7 bases identical to TRBD1. CDR1 is LNHDA and CDR2 is SQIVND in the germline V gene (reference sequence). The CDR3 spans 14 residues. The J segment lost 3 bases and the V segment lost 3 bases, leaving 4 bases of the junction unmatched. The CDR3 nucleotides are TGTGCCAGTAGTATGGGACAGACTTACACTGAAGCTTTCTTT. Its protein product is CASSMGQTYTEAFF.

Comment on this clone: Other DNA sequences within the sample encode an identical CDR3. The chain joins TRBV18 to TRBJ1-2, with D unclear. V gave up 5 bases and J gave up 4 bases, with 14 bases separating them. The CDR3 spans 14 residues. The germline CDR1 and CDR2 sequences are KGHSH and LQKENI. Here the CDR3 reads CASSLRADLYGYTF. The CDR3 nucleotides read TGTGCCAGCTCATTGAGGGCGGACCTCTATGGCTACACCTTC.

The rearrangement uses TRBV2 and TRBJ1-5, with D perhaps TRBD1 (5 bases). The V gene lost 11 bases and the J gene lost 4 bases, with 12 bases spanning the gap. The germline gives CDR1 SNHLY, CDR2 FYNNEI. This CDR3 contains 12 residues. The CDR3 DNA is TGTGCCGGGGGACTGCTGAATCAGCCCCAGCATTTT. This gives the protein CAGGLLNQPQHF.

This chain connects TRBV12-3 or TRBV12-4 to TRBJ2-7, with D possibly TRBD2 on 5 matching bases. Trimming took off 11 bases at V and 0 bases at J, with 8 bases between the two ends. The CDR3 sequence is 11 residues long. The CDR3 region is CASGSSYEQYF. In nucleotides, the CDR3 is TGTGCCTCGGGAAGCTCCTACGAGCAGTACTTC.

The J gene is TRBJ1-5, the V gene TRBV30; 8 nucleotides align to TRBD1. CDR3 length: 15 amino acids. J lost 1 base, V lost 2 bases, and 4 bases had no gene match. The germline V gene encodes CDR1 GTSNPN and CDR2 SVGIG (reference sequence). The CDR3 protein is CAWSNRGYSNQPQHF. CDR3 in DNA: TGTGCCTGGAGTAACAGGGGGTACAGCAATCAGCCCCAGCATTTT.

This clone has just one count. V and J are TRBV12-3 or TRBV12-4 and TRBJ2-7, with a possible D match to TRBD1 (6 bases). The germline V and J ends were trimmed by 3 bases and 4 bases, with 7 bases remaining between them. CDR3 length: 12 residues. CDR3 amino acids: CASSFQGYEQYF. In DNA form, the CDR3 reads TGTGCCAGCAGTTTTCAGGGGTACGAGCAGTACTTC.

The chain combines TRBV5-4 with TRBJ1-2; 9 bases agree with TRBD1. This CDR3 is 15 amino acids long. Germline CDR1 and CDR2: SGHNT and YYREEE (reference sequence). J lost 1 base, V lost 3 bases, and 4 bases had no gene match. CDR3 sequence reads: CASSSDRGFNYGYTF. The CDR3 DNA reads TGTGCCAGCAGCTCCGACAGGGGGTTTAACTATGGCTACACCTTC.

The chain joins TRBV14 to TRBJ1-1; D not certain. The V gene's germline CDR1 is SGHDN and CDR2 FVKESK. The CDR3 totals 13 residues. The V and J ends lost 4 bases and 0 bases respectively, with 6 bases between them. CDR3 sequence reads: CASSLSLNTEAFF. CDR3 coding DNA: TGTGCCAGCAGCCTTTCATTGAACACTGAAGCTTTCTTT.